This T cell receptor (beta chain) was profiled in a study of beta chain features in type 1 diabetes. Points from the study as a whole: Across all four CD4+ subsets, people with type 1 diabetes showed modestly shorter TCRB CDR3s.

Expressed TCRB transcripts were sequenced, since all the RNA that had been isolated was reverse transcribed. Assay used: immunoSEQ multiplex PCR; TCRdb lists only in-frame clones, some missing. The repertoire has 240,000 or so clones, approximately 15% of them found once; the top ten carry 0.019%. Germline lookup yields CDR1 SGDLS and CDR2 YYNGEE. The V gene lost 1 base and the J gene lost 7 bases, with 11 bases spanning the gap. This CDR3 contains 13 residues. As regards this clone: Its specificity is unknown.

This chain connects TRBV9 to TRBJ2-5, with D unclear. The sample consisted of naive CD4+ T cells from blood. This receptor was obtained from a man aged 25 to 40 with type 1 diabetes. The CDR3 DNA is TGTGCCAGCAGCGTACGTACGGGTGGGACCCAGTACTTC. It encodes CASSVRTGGTQYF.